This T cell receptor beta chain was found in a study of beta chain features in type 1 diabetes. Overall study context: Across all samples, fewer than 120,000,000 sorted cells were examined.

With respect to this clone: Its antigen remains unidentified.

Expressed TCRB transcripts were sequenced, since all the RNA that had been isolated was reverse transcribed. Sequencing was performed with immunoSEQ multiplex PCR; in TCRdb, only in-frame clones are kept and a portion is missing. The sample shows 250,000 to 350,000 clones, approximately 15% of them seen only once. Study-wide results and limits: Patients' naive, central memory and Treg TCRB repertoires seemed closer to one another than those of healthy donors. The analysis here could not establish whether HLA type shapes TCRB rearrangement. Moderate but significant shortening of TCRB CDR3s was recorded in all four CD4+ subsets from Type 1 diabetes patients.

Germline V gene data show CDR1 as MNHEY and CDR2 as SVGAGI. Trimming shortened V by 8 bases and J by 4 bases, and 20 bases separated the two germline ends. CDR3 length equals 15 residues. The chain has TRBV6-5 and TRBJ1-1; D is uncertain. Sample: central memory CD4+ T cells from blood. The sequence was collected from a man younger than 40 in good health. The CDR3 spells CASERRGFSSTEAFF. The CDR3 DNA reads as TGTGCCAGCGAGAGGAGAGGGTTTTCGAGCACTGAAGCTTTCTTT.